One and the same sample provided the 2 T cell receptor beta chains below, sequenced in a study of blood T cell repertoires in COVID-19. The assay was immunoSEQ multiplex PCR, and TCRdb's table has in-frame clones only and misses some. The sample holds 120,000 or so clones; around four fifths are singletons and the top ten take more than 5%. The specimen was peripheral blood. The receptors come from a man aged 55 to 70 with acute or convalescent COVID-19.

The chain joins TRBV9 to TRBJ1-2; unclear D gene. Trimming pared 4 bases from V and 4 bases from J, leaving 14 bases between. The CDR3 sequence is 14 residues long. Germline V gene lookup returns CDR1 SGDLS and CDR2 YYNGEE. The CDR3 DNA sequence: TGTGCCAGCAGCCCAGGATCAGGATCCTATGGCTACACCTTC. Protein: CASSPGSGSYGYTF.

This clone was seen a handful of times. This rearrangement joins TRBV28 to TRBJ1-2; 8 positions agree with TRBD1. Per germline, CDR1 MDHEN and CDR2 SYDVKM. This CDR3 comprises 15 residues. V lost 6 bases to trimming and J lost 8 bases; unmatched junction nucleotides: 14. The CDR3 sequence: CASSLLGTGKEGYTF. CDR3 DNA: TGTGCCAGCAGCCTCCTCGGGACAGGAAAAGAAGGCTACACCTTC.